Each of the 19 T cell receptor beta chains below was sequenced from the same sample in a study of long-term antiretroviral therapy in people with HIV. A v3.0 immunoSEQ assay was performed at survey level. Profiled with immunoSEQ multiplex PCR; TCRdb holds only in-frame clones, not every one. The table includes around 29,000 clones, more than 80% detected once. Sequenced material: unsorted PBMCs, taken 0.3 years after starting antiretroviral therapy. These receptors all stem from a man aged 35-49 years with HIV.

The V and J genes are TRBV6-5 and TRBJ1-2, with 9 bases identical to TRBD1. Trimming removed 6 bases from V and 6 bases from J; junction bases left unmatched: 2. This CDR3 spans 12 amino acids. Germline V gives CDR1 MNHEY, CDR2 SVGAGI. The CDR3 DNA follows: TGTGCCAGCAGGGACAGGGGAGATGGCTACACCTTC. It specifies CASRDRGDGYTF.

The chain uses TRBV18 and TRBJ1-3; D may be TRBD1 (5 bases). V lost 3 bases, J lost 5 bases, and 8 bases lay in between. This CDR3 comprises 13 residues. The germline gives CDR1 KGHSH, CDR2 LQKENI. The CDR3 DNA reads as TGTGCCAGCTCACCGGCAGGGAGAAACACCATATATTTT. This translates into CASSPAGRNTIYF.

This chain joins TRBV19 and TRBJ2-5; 9 positions match TRBD1. Trimming removed 7 bases from V and 5 bases from J; junction bases left unmatched: 5. The CDR3 has 13 residues. CDR1 LNHDA and CDR2 SQIVND come from the germline V gene (reference sequence). DNA for the CDR3: TGTGCCAGTAAGGCGGGGACAGGGGAGACCCAGTACTTC. Encoded protein: CASKAGTGETQYF.

This clone was observed a handful of times. The chain employs TRBV4-1 and TRBJ1-5, with D hard to call. Trimming shortened V by 0 bases and J by 0 bases, and 9 bases separated the two germline ends. This CDR3 is 16 amino acids long. Germline CDR1 MGHRA, CDR2 YSYEKL. DNA of the CDR3: TGCGCCAGCAGCCAAGAGGGCAGCTATAGCAATCAGCCCCAGCATTTT. It specifies CASSQEGSYSNQPQHF.

V gene TRBV30 combines with J gene TRBJ2-2, with no clear D. Germline V CDR1 and CDR2: GTSNPN, SVGIG (reference sequence). V lost 6 bases and J lost 7, with 18 bases in between. The CDR3 spans 14 residues. The CDR3 DNA sequence: TGTGCCTGCCGCCGGTTTAGGCTTGACGGGGAGCTGTTTTTT. Its translation is CACRRFRLDGELFF.

As DNA, the CDR3 is TGTGCCAGCAGCTCCGATGGGGACAGGGGTGAAGCTTTCTTT. The encoded protein is CASSSDGDRGEAFF. The V and J genes are TRBV11-3 and TRBJ1-1; TRBD1 agrees at 10 bases. The CDR3 is 14 residues long. Per germline, CDR1 SGHNT and CDR2 YENEEA. With 4 bases clipped from V and 7 bases from J, the junction kept 6 bases outside the gene matches.

This clone was detected once. The CDR3 spells CASRLDLDSGANVLTF. In nucleotides, the CDR3 is TGTGCAAGTCGCTTAGATCTGGACTCTGGGGCCAACGTCCTGACTTTC. The chain carries TRBV12-2 and TRBJ2-6. TRBV12-2 is assigned pseudogene status. The CDR3 loop spans 16 amino acids.

The genes are TRBV25-1 and TRBJ2-7, with 8 nucleotides matching TRBD1. Germline loops: CDR1 MGHDK, CDR2 SYGVNS. The V and J ends lost 7 bases and 1 base, in that order; junction bases with no gene match: 6. The CDR3 has 14 amino acids. The CDR3 DNA reads TGTGCCAGCACCAAAGGGACAGGATCCTACGAGCAGTACTTC. Amino acid sequence: CASTKGTGSYEQYF.

J is TRBJ2-7 and V is TRBV2; 9 bases are a match to TRBD1. Trimming removed 2 bases from V and 4 bases from J; junction bases left unmatched: 6. This CDR3 spans 15 amino acids. Germline CDR1 is SNHLY and CDR2 is FYNNEI. CDR3 residues: CASSEPGTGIYEQYF. Written as DNA, the CDR3 is TGTGCCAGCAGTGAACCGGGGACAGGGATATACGAGCAGTACTTC.

V is TRBV2 and J is TRBJ2-3; unclear D gene. V was shortened by 8 bases and J by 4 bases, with 10 bases between the two germline ends. Germline CDR1 reads SNHLY; CDR2 reads FYNNEI. The CDR3 sequence is 12 residues long. The CDR3 nucleotides read TGTGCCAGCGGGTTGGGCCCAGATACGCAGTATTTT. Residues: CASGLGPDTQYF.

The V gene is TRBV28, the J gene TRBJ2-7; possibly TRBD1 for D (6 bases). Germline assignment: CDR1 MDHEN and CDR2 SYDVKM. This CDR3 is 15 amino acids long. The V end was cut by 3 bases, the J end by 7 bases, with 19 bases between. DNA for the CDR3: TGTGCCAGCAGTTTCCCCCTGGGGGCGGCGTCGGAGCAGTACTTC. Protein product: CASSFPLGAASEQYF.

This chain uses TRBV4-3 with TRBJ1-1; weak D call: TRBD1 (5 bases). The CDR3 spans 17 residues. Trimming removed 4 bases at V and 4 bases at J, with 22 bases between. Germline V gene data show CDR1 as LGHNA and CDR2 as YSLEER. The CDR3 sequence is CASSPSQLFQGPTEAFF. DNA of the CDR3: TGCGCCAGCAGCCCATCACAACTTTTCCAGGGCCCCACTGAAGCTTTCTTT.

The chain combines TRBV15 with TRBJ2-2; D possibly matches TRBD1 or TRBD2 (5 bases each). V dropped 5 bases and J dropped 3 bases, with 13 bases sitting between them. Germline lookup yields CDR1 LNHNV and CDR2 YYDKDF (reference sequence). CDR3 size: 15 residues. The CDR3 bases are TGTGCCACCAGCCCGGCGAGGGGTTACACCGGGGAGCTGTTTTTT. Translating it yields CATSPARGYTGELFF.

The V gene is TRBV28, the J gene TRBJ1-4; D may be TRBD1 (5 bases). Germline V lookup: CDR1 MDHEN, CDR2 SYDVKM. Trimming stripped 3 bases from V and 6 bases from J, with 14 bases between. The length of the CDR3 is 15 residues. CDR3 amino acids: CASSFYGTVDEKLFF. In DNA, the CDR3 is TGTGCCAGCAGTTTTTATGGGACTGTAGATGAAAAACTGTTTTTT.

The chain is built from TRBV4-2 and TRBJ2-7; 8 bases agree with TRBD1. Germline V gene data show CDR1 as LGHNA and CDR2 as YNFKEQ. V trimming: 6 bases; J trimming: 3 bases; junction bases outside the gene matches: 7. This CDR3 spans 14 amino acids. Here the CDR3 DNA reads TGTGCCAGCAGTTTCGGACAGGGCAGCTACGAGCAGTACTTC. Amino acids: CASSFGQGSYEQYF.

This chain joins TRBV11-2 and TRBJ2-1; 7 bases align to TRBD2. V was pared by 3 bases and J by 2 bases, with 4 bases of the junction left unmatched. The germline gives CDR1 SGHAT, CDR2 FQNNGV. The CDR3 runs 15 residues. The CDR3, as DNA: TGTGCCAGCAGCTTCCAGCGGGATACCTACAATGAGCAGTTCTTC. Residues: CASSFQRDTYNEQFF.

Written as DNA, the CDR3 is TGTGCCAGCAGCTCCGCAGGGTCTGGTGGAAACACCATATATTTT. The encoded protein is CASSSAGSGGNTIYF. The J gene is TRBJ1-3, the V gene TRBV7-2; D might be TRBD1 (5 bases). CDR1 is SGHTA and CDR2 is FQGNSA in the germline V gene. The length of the CDR3 is 15 residues. Trimming cost V 4 bases and J 3 bases, with 13 bases left between them.

The rearrangement joins TRBV28 to TRBJ2-2; D may correspond to TRBD1 or TRBD2 (7 bases each). Germline lookup yields CDR1 MDHEN and CDR2 SYDVKM. V lost 4 bases, J lost 8 bases, and 20 bases lay in between. The CDR3 length is 16 residues. The CDR3: CASSSTRGRGGGELFF. The DNA of the CDR3 is TGTGCCAGCAGTTCCACCCGCGGCAGGGGGGGAGGGGAGCTGTTTTTT.

The chain has TRBV10-3 and TRBJ2-3, with D possibly matching TRBD2 (6 bases). V dropped 3 bases and J dropped 4 bases, with 11 bases sitting between them. Germline CDR1 is ENHRY and CDR2 is SYGVKD. The CDR3 is 14 amino acids. The CDR3 sequence is CAISDVGEADTQYF. In DNA, the CDR3 is TGTGCCATCAGTGATGTGGGGGAGGCAGATACGCAGTATTTT.